The T cell receptor (beta chain) under discussion was sequenced for a study of cytomegalovirus exposure and HLA in healthy donors. As to this clone: What it recognizes is unknown.

Study conclusions and caveats: Presence/absence analysis assumed near-uniform sequencing depth across donors. Upon later analysis, TCR association rates were observed to vary by HLA locus, being highest for DRB1 and lowest for HLA-C.

Donors consisted of healthy bone marrow donors. Donors sampled were nominally healthy, though unrecorded immune exposures were likely. Trimming cost V 3 bases and J 4 bases, with 12 bases left between them. Germline V gene lookup returns CDR1 KGHSH and CDR2 LQKENI. This CDR3 spans 14 amino acids. Researchers ran the PCR with 60 Vbeta and 13 Jbeta primers. Repertoires were generated with immunoSEQ multiplex PCR, while TCRdb's copy carries only in-frame clones and drops some. This sample has 100,000 to 150,000 clones, with 75% to 90% found just once. Sequenced sample: PBMCs. The receptor was derived from a female donor in good health and CMV-seropositive. The V gene is TRBV18, the J gene TRBJ1-1; D unresolved. The CDR3 spells CASSPLGVLTEAFF. The CDR3 coding sequence is TGTGCCAGCTCACCCCTGGGAGTACTCACTGAAGCTTTCTTT.